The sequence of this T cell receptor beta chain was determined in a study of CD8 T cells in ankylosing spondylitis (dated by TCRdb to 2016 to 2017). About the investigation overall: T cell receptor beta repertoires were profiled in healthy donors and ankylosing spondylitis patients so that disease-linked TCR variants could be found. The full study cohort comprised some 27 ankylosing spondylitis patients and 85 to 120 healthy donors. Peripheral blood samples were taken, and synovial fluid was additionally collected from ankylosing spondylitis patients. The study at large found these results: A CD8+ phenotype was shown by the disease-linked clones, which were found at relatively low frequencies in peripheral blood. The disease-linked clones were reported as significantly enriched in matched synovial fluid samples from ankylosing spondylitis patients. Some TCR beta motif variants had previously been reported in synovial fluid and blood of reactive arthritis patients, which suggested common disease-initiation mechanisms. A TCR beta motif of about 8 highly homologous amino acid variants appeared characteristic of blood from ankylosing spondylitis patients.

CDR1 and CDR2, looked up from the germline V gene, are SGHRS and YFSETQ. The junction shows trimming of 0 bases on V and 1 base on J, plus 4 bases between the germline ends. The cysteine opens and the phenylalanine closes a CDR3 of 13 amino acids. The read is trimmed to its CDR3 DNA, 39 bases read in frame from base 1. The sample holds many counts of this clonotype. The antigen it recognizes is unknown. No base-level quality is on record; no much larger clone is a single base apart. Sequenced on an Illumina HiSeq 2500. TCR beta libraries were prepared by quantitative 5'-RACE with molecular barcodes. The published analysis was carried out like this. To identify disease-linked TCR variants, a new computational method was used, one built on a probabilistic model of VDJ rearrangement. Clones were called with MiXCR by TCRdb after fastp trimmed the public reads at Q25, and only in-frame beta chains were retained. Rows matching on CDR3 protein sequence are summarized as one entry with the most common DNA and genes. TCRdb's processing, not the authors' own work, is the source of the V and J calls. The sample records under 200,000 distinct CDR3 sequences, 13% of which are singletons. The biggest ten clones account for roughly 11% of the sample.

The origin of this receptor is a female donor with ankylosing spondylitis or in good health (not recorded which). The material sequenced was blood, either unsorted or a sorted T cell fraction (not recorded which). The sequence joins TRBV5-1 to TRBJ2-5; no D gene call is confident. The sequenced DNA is TGCGCCAGCAGCTTGGGCGGCCAAGAGACCCAGTACTTC. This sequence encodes CASSLGGQETQYF.